The sequence of this T cell receptor beta chain was determined in a study of T cell responses to AZD1222 COVID-19 vaccine. General study points: It was only after the peak T cell response that any repertoires were sampled.

V lost 5 bases to trimming and J lost 0 bases; unmatched junction nucleotides: 5. This CDR3 contains 15 residues. Per the germline V gene, CDR1 is SGHTA and CDR2 is FQGNSA. A word on this clone: Its specificity is unknown.

Data came from immunoSEQ multiplex PCR; TCRdb stores just in-frame clones and leaves some out. The sample contains 200,000 to 250,000 clones, approximately 94% of which appear only once. The clonotype originates from an adult who received the MenACWY meningococcal vaccine as a control. The input for sequencing was peripheral blood, taken 28 days after the second dose of the MenACWY control vaccine. V usage is TRBV7-2 and J usage is TRBJ2-3, with 7 bases matching TRBD2. The CDR3 DNA is TGTGCCAGCAGCCCTGGGGGGGGGAGCACAGATACGCAGTATTTT. Translated, it gives CASSPGGGSTDTQYF.